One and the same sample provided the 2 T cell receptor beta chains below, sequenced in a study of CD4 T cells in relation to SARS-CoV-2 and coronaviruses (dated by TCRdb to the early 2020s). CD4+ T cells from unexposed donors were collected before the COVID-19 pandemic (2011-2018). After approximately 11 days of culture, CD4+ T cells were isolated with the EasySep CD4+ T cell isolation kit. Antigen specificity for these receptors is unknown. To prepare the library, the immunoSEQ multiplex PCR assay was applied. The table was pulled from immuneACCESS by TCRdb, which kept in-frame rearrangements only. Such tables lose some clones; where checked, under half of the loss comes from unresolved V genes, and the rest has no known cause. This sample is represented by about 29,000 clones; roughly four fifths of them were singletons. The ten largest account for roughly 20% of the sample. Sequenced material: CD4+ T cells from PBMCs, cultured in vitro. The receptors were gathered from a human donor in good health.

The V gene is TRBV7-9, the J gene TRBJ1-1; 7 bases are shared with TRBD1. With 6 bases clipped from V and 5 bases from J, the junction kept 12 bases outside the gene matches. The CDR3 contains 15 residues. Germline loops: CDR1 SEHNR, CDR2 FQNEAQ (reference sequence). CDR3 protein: CASRPKDRLGTEAFF. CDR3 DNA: TGTGCCAGCAGACCTAAGGACAGGCTGGGGACTGAAGCTTTCTTT.

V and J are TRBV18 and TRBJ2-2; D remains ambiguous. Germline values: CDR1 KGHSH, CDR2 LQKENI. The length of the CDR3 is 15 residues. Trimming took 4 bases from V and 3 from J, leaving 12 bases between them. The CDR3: CASSLRPLDTGELFF. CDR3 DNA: TGTGCCAGCTCACTGCGGCCTCTGGACACCGGGGAGCTGTTTTTT.